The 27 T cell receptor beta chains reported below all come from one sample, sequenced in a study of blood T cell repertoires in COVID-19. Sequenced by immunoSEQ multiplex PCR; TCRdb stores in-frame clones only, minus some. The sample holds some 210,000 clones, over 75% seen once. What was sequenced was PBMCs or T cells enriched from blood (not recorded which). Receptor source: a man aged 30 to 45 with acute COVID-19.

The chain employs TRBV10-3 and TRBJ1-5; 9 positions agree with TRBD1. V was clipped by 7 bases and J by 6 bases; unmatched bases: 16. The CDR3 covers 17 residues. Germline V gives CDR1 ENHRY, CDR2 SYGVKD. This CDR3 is CAIIETGNRGQSQPQHF. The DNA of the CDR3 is TGTGCCATCATCGAGACAGGTAACAGGGGGCAAAGTCAGCCCCAGCATTTT.

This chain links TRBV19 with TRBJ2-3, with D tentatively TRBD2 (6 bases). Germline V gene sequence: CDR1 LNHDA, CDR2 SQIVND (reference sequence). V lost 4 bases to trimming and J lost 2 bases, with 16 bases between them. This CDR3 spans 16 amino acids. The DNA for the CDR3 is TGTGCCAGTAGTAATATACTAGCATTCCCCACAGATACGCAGTATTTT. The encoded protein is CASSNILAFPTDTQYF.

The CDR3 region has the DNA TGTGCCAGCGGGGGGGTTGGCTTTAACTATGGCTACACCTTC. This encodes CASGGVGFNYGYTF. V and J are TRBV7-9 and TRBJ1-2; the D gene is possibly TRBD1 (5 bases). Trimming left V 8 bases short and J 1 base short, with 14 bases between. Germline V gene sequence: CDR1 SEHNR, CDR2 FQNEAQ (reference sequence). The CDR3 loop spans 14 amino acids.

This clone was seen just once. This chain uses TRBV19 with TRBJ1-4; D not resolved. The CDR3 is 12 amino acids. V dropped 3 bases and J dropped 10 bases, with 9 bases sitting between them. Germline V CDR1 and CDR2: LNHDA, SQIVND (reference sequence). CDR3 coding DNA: TGTGCCAGTAGTATGCACGTCGGAAAACTGTTTTTT. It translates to CASSMHVGKLFF.

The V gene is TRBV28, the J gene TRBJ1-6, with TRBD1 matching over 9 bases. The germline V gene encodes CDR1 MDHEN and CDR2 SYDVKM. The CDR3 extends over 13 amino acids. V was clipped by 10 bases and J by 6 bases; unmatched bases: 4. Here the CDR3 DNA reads TGTGCCACCCTGACAGGGGGTAATTCACCCCTCCACTTT. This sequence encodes CATLTGGNSPLHF.

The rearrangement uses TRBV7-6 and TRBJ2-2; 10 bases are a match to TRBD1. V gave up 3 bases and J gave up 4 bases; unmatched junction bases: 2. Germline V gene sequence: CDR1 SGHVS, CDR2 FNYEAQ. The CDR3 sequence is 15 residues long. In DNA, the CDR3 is TGTGCCAGCAGCTTGACAGGGGGCGCCACCGGGGAGCTGTTTTTT. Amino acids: CASSLTGGATGELFF.

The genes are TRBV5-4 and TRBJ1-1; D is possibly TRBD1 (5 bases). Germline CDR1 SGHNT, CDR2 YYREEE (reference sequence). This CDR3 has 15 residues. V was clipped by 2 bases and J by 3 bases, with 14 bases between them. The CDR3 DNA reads TGTGCCAGCAGCTTCTCGGGGGGAGGTCACACTGAAGCTTTCTTT. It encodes CASSFSGGGHTEAFF.

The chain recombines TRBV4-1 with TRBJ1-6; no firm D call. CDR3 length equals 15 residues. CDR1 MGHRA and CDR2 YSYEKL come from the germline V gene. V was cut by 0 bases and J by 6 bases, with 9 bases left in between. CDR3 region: CASSQDGVGNSPLHF. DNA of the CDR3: TGCGCCAGCAGCCAAGACGGGGTGGGTAATTCACCCCTCCACTTT.

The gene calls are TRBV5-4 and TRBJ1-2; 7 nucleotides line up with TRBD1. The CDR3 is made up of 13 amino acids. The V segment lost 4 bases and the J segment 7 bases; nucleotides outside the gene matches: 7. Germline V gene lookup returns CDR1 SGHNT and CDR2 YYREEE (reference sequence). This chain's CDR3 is CASSVDRVVGYTF. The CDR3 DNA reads TGTGCCAGCAGCGTCGACAGGGTAGTTGGCTACACCTTC. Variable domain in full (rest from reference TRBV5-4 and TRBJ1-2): ETGVTQSPTHLIKTRGQQVTLRCSSQSGHNTVSWYQQALGQGPQFIFQYYREEENGRGNFPPRFSGLQFPNYSSELNVNALELDDSALYLCASSVDRVVGYTFGSGTRLTVV.

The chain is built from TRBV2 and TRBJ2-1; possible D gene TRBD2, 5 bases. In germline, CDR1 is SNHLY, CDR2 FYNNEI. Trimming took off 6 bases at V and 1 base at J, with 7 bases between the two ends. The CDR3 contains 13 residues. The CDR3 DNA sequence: TGTGCCAGCAGCTGGGAGTCCTACAATGAGCAGTTCTTC. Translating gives CASSWESYNEQFF.

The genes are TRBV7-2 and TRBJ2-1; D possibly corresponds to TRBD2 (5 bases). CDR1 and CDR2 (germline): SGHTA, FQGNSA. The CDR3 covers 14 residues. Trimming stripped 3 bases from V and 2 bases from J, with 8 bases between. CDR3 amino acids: CASSFRTAYNEQFF. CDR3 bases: TGTGCCAGCAGCTTCCGGACTGCCTACAATGAGCAGTTCTTC.

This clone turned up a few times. The DNA of the CDR3 is TGTGCCAGCAGCTCCTATAGGACAGGACAAAGCTCCTACGAGCAGTACTTC. Protein product: CASSSYRTGQSSYEQYF. This rearrangement joins TRBV5-6 to TRBJ2-7; TRBD1 matches at 7 bases. Trimming removed 3 bases from V and 0 bases from J; junction bases left unmatched: 12. This CDR3 comprises 17 residues. CDR1 and CDR2 (germline): SGHDT, YYEEEE.

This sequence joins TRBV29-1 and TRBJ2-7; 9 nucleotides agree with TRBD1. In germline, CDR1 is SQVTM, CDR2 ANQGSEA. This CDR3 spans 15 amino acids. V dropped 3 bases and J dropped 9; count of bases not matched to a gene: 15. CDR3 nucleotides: TGCAGCGTTGAGCAACACGGGACAGGGATCGTAGGGCAGTACTTC. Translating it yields CSVEQHGTGIVGQYF.

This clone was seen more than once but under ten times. The CDR3 DNA is TGTGCCAGCAGTGAATCTCAGGGGGGAATTGGGGAGCAGTACTTC. Translated, it gives CASSESQGGIGEQYF. The chain combines TRBV6-1 with TRBJ2-7; D may be TRBD1 (7 bases). Germline V lookup: CDR1 MNHNS, CDR2 SASEGT. With 2 bases removed from V and 7 bases from J, the gap between germline ends came to 18 bases. CDR3 length equals 15 residues.

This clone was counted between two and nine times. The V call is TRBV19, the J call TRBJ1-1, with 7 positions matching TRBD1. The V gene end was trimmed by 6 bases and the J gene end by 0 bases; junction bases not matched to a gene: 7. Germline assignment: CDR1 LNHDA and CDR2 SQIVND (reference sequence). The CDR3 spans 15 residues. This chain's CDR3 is CASRGQASLNTEAFF. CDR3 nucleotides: TGTGCCAGTAGAGGACAGGCCTCTCTGAACACTGAAGCTTTCTTT.

CDR3 sequence reads: CASSQGRHNQPQHF. In DNA, the CDR3 is TGTGCCAGCAGCCAAGGCCGACACAATCAGCCCCAGCATTTT. This rearrangement joins TRBV3-1 (or the pseudogene TRBV3-2) to TRBJ1-5; D is undetermined. V shed 1 base and J shed 3 bases, with 7 bases lying between them. The CDR3 extends over 14 amino acids. Germline CDR1 and CDR2: LGHDT and YNNKEL (reference sequence).

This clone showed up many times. The CDR3 sequence is CASSVAAQGTPYGYTF. DNA for the CDR3: TGTGCCAGCAGCGTAGCAGCACAGGGGACCCCCTATGGCTACACCTTC. The chain employs TRBV9 and TRBJ1-2; 7 bases map to TRBD1. Germline CDR1 SGDLS, CDR2 YYNGEE. The CDR3 totals 16 residues. Germline trimming cut 0 bases from V and 4 bases from J; bases unmatched to any gene: 9.

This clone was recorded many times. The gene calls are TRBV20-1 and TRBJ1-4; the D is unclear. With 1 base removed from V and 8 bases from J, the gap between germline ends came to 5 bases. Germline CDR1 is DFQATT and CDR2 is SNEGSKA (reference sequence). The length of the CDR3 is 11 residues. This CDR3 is CSARVREKLFF. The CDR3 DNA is TGCAGTGCTAGAGTGAGAGAAAAACTGTTTTTT.

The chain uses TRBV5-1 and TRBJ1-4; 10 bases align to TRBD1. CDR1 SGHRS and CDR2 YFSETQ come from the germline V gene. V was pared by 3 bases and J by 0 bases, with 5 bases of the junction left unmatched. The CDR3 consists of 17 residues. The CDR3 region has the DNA TGCGCCAGCAGCTCGGGACAGGGGACCGCAACTAATGAAAAACTGTTTTTT. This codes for CASSSGQGTATNEKLFF. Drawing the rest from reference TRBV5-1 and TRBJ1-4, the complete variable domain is KAGVTQTPRYLIKTRGQQVTLSCSPISGHRSVSWYQQTPGQGLQFLFEYFSETQRNKGNFPGRFSGRQFSNSRSEMNVSTLELGDSALYLCASSSGQGTATNEKLFFGSGTQLSVL.

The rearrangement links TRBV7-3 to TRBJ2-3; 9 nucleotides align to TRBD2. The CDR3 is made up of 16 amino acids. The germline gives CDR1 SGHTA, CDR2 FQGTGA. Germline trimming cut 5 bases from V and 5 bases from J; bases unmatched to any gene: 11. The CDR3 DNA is TGTGCCAGCAGCCGGGGAGGCGGGGGGGCCGGAGATACGCAGTATTTT. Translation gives CASSRGGGGAGDTQYF.

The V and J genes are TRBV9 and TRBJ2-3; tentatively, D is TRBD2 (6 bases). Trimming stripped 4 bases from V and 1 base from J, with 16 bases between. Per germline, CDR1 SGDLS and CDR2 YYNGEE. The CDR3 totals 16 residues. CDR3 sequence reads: CASSNPGDGGTDTQYF. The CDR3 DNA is TGTGCCAGCAGCAATCCGGGGGACGGGGGCACAGATACGCAGTATTTT.

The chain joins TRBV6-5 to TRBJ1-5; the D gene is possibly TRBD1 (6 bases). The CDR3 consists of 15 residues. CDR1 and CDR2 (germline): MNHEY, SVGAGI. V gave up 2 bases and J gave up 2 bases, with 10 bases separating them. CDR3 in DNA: TGTGCCAGCAGTTACGGGGGGGCAGGCAATCAGCCCCAGCATTTT. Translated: CASSYGGAGNQPQHF.

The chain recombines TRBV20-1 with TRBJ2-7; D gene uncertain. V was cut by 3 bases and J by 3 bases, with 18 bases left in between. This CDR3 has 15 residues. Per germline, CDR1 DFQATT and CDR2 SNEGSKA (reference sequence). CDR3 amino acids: CSASDGLVSVYEQYF. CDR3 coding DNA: TGCAGTGCTAGTGATGGCCTAGTAAGTGTCTACGAGCAGTACTTC.

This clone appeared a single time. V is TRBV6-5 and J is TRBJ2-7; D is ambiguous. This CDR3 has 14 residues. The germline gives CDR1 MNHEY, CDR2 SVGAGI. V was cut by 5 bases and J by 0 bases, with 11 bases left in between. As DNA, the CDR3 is TGTGCCAGCAGTCCCAGTGCGGTCTCCTACGAGCAGTACTTC. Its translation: CASSPSAVSYEQYF.

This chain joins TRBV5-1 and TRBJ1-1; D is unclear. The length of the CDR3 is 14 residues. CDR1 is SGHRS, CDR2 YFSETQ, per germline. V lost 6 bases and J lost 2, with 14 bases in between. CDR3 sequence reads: CASTDADTNTEAFF. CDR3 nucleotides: TGCGCCAGCACCGACGCAGACACCAACACTGAAGCTTTCTTT.

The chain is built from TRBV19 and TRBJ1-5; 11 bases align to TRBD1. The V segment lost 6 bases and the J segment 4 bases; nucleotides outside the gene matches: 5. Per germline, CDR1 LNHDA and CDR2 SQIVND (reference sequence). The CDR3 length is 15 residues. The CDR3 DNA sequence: TGTGCCAGTAGCGGGACAGGGGGATCAAATCAGCCCCAGCATTTT. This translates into CASSGTGGSNQPQHF. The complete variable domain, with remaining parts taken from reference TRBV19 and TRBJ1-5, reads DGGITQSPKYLFRKEGQNVTLSCEQNLNHDAMYWYRQDPGQGLRLIYYSQIVNDFQKGDIAEGYSVSREKKESFPLTVTSAQKNPTAFYLCASSGTGGSNQPQHFGDGTRLSIL.

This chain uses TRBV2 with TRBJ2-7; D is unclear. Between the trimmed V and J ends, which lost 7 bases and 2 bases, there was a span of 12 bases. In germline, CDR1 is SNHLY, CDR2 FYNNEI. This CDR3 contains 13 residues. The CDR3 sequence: CASNLAEAYEQYF. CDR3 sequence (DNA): TGTGCCAGCAATTTGGCCGAAGCCTACGAGCAGTACTTC.